Each of the 28 T cell receptor beta chains below was sequenced from the same sample in a study of T cell responses to AZD1222 COVID-19 vaccine. Produced via immunoSEQ multiplex PCR; TCRdb's table is partial and in-frame only. Seen here are tens of thousands of clones, 75% to 95% observed once, and the top ten hold roughly 5%. The specimen was peripheral blood, collected 28 days after the second AZD1222 dose. These receptors were obtained from an adult who received the AZD1222 COVID-19 vaccine.

This clone appeared once. V gene TRBV2 combines with J gene TRBJ2-7; TRBD2 matches at 11 bases. This CDR3 spans 16 amino acids. CDR1 is SNHLY and CDR2 is FYNNEI in the germline V gene. V shed 6 bases and J 1 base; nucleotides not matched to a gene: 8. In nucleotides, the CDR3 is TGTGCCAGCAGCGAAACCATAGCGGGGGGGTCCTACGAGCAGTACTTC. Its translation: CASSETIAGGSYEQYF.

The rearrangement links TRBV28 to TRBJ1-1, with D possibly being TRBD1 (5 bases). The V end lost 1 base, the J end lost 1 base, and 13 bases lay between the germline ends. This CDR3 is built from 16 residues. From germline, CDR1 is MDHEN and CDR2 SYDVKM. The CDR3 bases are TGTGCCAGCAGTTTATTGGGGGTGAACGGGAACACTGAAGCTTTCTTT. Its protein is CASSLLGVNGNTEAFF.

The gene calls are TRBV28 and TRBJ2-7, with D possibly matching TRBD2 (5 bases). The CDR3 extends over 15 amino acids. Germline V gene data show CDR1 as MDHEN and CDR2 as SYDVKM. V lost 6 bases to trimming and J lost 1 base, with 16 bases between them. This CDR3 is CASSSAGPGSYEQYF. In DNA, the CDR3 is TGTGCCAGCAGCTCTGCGGGCCCGGGTTCCTACGAGCAGTACTTC.

The chain is built from TRBV28 and TRBJ1-1; no definite D call. Germline V CDR1 and CDR2: MDHEN, SYDVKM. V lost 4 bases and J lost 4, with 10 bases in between. The CDR3 is 13 residues long. The CDR3 nucleotides are TGTGCCAGCAGTTCGACCTCTGGCACTGAAGCTTTCTTT. As protein: CASSSTSGTEAFF.

V usage is TRBV2 and J usage is TRBJ2-3; D is undetermined. Per germline, CDR1 SNHLY and CDR2 FYNNEI. The V end was cut by 6 bases, the J end by 8 bases, with 9 bases between. This CDR3 has 11 amino acids. DNA for the CDR3: TGTGCCAGCAGCGCTTCTGGTACGCAGTATTTT. It is translated as CASSASGTQYF.

The chain links TRBV2 to TRBJ2-7, with D hard to call. Trimming left V 5 bases short and J 2 bases short, with 10 bases between. CDR1 and CDR2 (germline): SNHLY, FYNNEI. The CDR3 totals 13 residues. The CDR3 loop reads CASSLDTTYEQYF. In DNA form, the CDR3 reads TGTGCCAGCAGTCTTGACACCACCTACGAGCAGTACTTC.

The sample holds one count of this clone. The chain employs TRBV18 and TRBJ1-4; D remains ambiguous. V dropped 3 bases and J dropped 8 bases, with 10 bases sitting between them. The CDR3 totals 13 residues. CDR1 and CDR2 (germline): KGHSH, LQKENI. The CDR3 DNA follows: TGTGCCAGCTCACCTGGACTGGCAGAAAAACTGTTTTTT. This gives the protein CASSPGLAEKLFF.

In its sample, this clone is medium-sized. The rearrangement links TRBV5-6 to TRBJ2-3; D might be TRBD2 (7 bases). CDR3 length: 16 residues. CDR1 is SGHDT, CDR2 YYEEEE, per germline. Trimming removed 0 bases at V and 3 bases at J, with 14 bases between. The CDR3 nucleotides read TGTGCCAGCAGCTTGGACGGGGGGCGCCTGACAGATACGCAGTATTTT. Residues: CASSLDGGRLTDTQYF.

This clone was counted a single time. The rearrangement uses TRBV27 and TRBJ1-5; D remains unclear. The germline V gene encodes CDR1 MNHEY and CDR2 SMNVEV (reference sequence). Trimming took off 4 bases at V and 3 bases at J, with 19 bases between the two ends. CDR3 length equals 17 residues. DNA of the CDR3: TGTGCCAGCAGTTCCCGGTGGGATGCGGGTAACAATCAGCCCCAGCATTTT. Translated: CASSSRWDAGNNQPQHF.

This chain joins TRBV27 and TRBJ2-7, with D unresolved. The CDR3 totals 11 residues. CDR1 is MNHEY and CDR2 is SMNVEV in the germline V gene (reference sequence). Trimming left V 5 bases short and J 2 bases short, with 4 bases between. The DNA of the CDR3 is TGTGCCAGCAGTCCCCCCTACGAGCAGTACTTC. This sequence encodes CASSPPYEQYF.

A single count supports this clone. The rearrangement uses TRBV3-1 (or the pseudogene TRBV3-2) and TRBJ1-2, with 7 bases lining up with TRBD1. The V gene's germline CDR1 is LGHDT and CDR2 YNNKEL (reference sequence). The CDR3 is made up of 13 amino acids. J was trimmed by 4 bases and V by 1 base; bases with no gene match: 0. The CDR3 DNA is TGTGCCAGCAGCCAAGGGACAGGCTATGGCTACACCTTC. It encodes CASSQGTGYGYTF.

This rearrangement joins TRBV7-2 to TRBJ1-2, with D perhaps TRBD1 (5 bases). The CDR3 runs 15 residues. V lost 4 bases and J lost 0, with 12 bases in between. The germline V gene encodes CDR1 SGHTA and CDR2 FQGNSA. The CDR3 protein is CASSSSVTANYGYTF. CDR3 DNA sequence: TGTGCCAGCAGCTCTTCTGTGACAGCTAACTATGGCTACACCTTC.

This clone was found a few times. The CDR3 reads CASSSYLDVPQETQYF. The DNA of the CDR3 is TGTGCCAGCAGCTCCTATCTTGACGTTCCTCAAGAGACCCAGTACTTC. V is TRBV7-9 and J is TRBJ2-5; no firm D call. The CDR3 contains 16 residues. The ends were cut back, 4 bases at V and 2 bases at J, with 17 bases in the middle. CDR1 is SEHNR and CDR2 is FQNEAQ in the germline V gene (reference sequence).

V usage is TRBV10-1 and J usage is TRBJ1-1; a weak D match, TRBD1 (5 bases). Germline CDR1 reads WNHNN; CDR2 reads SYGVQD (reference sequence). Trimming cost V 1 base and J 5 bases, with 5 bases left between them. The CDR3 extends over 12 amino acids. CDR3 loop: CASSEWTTEAFF. The CDR3 DNA reads TGCGCCAGCAGTGAGTGGACAACTGAAGCTTTCTTT.

The chain is built from TRBV6-5 and TRBJ2-7, with 10 bases identical to TRBD2. Losses at the gene ends were 6 bases for V and 0 bases for J; bases not matched to a gene: 5. The CDR3 is 15 residues long. CDR1 is MNHEY and CDR2 is SVGAGI in the germline V gene. CDR3 region: CASRFTSGDSYEQYF. In DNA form, the CDR3 reads TGTGCCAGCAGATTCACTAGCGGGGACTCCTACGAGCAGTACTTC.

This chain uses TRBV6-1 with TRBJ1-6, with unresolved D. Germline V CDR1 and CDR2: MNHNS, SASEGT. V was pared by 3 bases and J by 10 bases, with 7 bases between. The CDR3 spans 12 residues. CDR3 residues: CASSETESPLHF. The CDR3 DNA sequence: TGTGCCAGCAGTGAGACGGAATCACCCCTCCACTTT.

This clone was counted once. The chain carries TRBV7-2 and TRBJ1-1; D gene unclear. Trimming left V 1 base short and J 7 bases short, with 10 bases between. Germline CDR1 reads SGHTA; CDR2 reads FQGNSA. CDR3 length: 13 residues. CDR3 sequence (DNA): TGTGCCAGCAGCTTAGATCTGGGAGGTGAAGCTTTCTTT. It is translated as CASSLDLGGEAFF.

This clone was counted once. The chain links TRBV2 to TRBJ2-4, with 9 bases matching TRBD1. This CDR3 contains 16 residues. With 6 bases clipped from V and 0 bases from J, the junction kept 6 bases outside the gene matches. CDR1 and CDR2 from the germline V gene are SNHLY and FYNNEI. The CDR3 DNA reads TGTGCCAGCAGCGAGGGACAGGGACTAGCCAAAAACATTCAGTACTTC. The encoded protein is CASSEGQGLAKNIQYF.

The V call is TRBV2, the J call TRBJ1-4; D not resolved. Trimming shortened V by 6 bases and J by 8 bases, and 13 bases separated the two germline ends. The germline CDR1 and CDR2 sequences are SNHLY and FYNNEI. The CDR3 has 13 residues. The CDR3: CASRENIGEKLFF. The CDR3 coding sequence is TGTGCCAGCAGGGAAAATATAGGAGAAAAACTGTTTTTT.

This chain uses TRBV5-8 with TRBJ2-7; D is possibly TRBD1 (5 bases). The V gene's germline CDR1 is SGHTS and CDR2 YDEGEE. The CDR3 covers 14 residues. The germline V and J ends were trimmed by 4 bases and 5 bases, with 16 bases remaining between them. Written as DNA, the CDR3 is TGTGCCAGCAGCCCCTCGGACCTAGGGGACGAGCAGTACTTC. Its protein product is CASSPSDLGDEQYF.

The gene calls are TRBV4-3 and TRBJ1-3; D not certain. This CDR3 is built from 15 residues. Trimming left V 1 base short and J 0 bases short, with 7 bases between. The germline gives CDR1 LGHNA, CDR2 YSLEER. The CDR3, as DNA: TGCGCCAGCAGCCAAGCCTGGAACTCTGGAAACACCATATATTTT. The encoded protein is CASSQAWNSGNTIYF.

The CDR3, as DNA: TGTGCCAGCAGCCCGCAGGGGGCGAGGGCAGATACGCAGTATTTT. This sequence encodes CASSPQGARADTQYF. The chain is built from TRBV11-1 and TRBJ2-3; 8 bases agree with TRBD1. This CDR3 region has 15 residues. The trim removed 5 bases at V and 4 bases at J, leaving 8 bases unmatched. Germline values: CDR1 SGHAT, CDR2 FQDESV (reference sequence).

V gene TRBV19 combines with J gene TRBJ2-7; no clear D gene. CDR1 is LNHDA and CDR2 is SQIVND in the germline V gene (reference sequence). This CDR3 region has 13 residues. Between the trimmed V and J ends, which lost 4 bases and 0 bases, there was a span of 7 bases. The CDR3 here is CASSRVGSYEQYF. In DNA form, the CDR3 reads TGTGCCAGTAGTAGGGTTGGCTCCTACGAGCAGTACTTC.

The chain joins TRBV5-1 to TRBJ2-2; D uncertain. The CDR3 runs to 14 residues. V was pared by 1 base and J by 6 bases, with 10 bases between. CDR1 and CDR2 (germline): SGHRS, YFSETQ. In DNA form, the CDR3 reads TGCGCCAGCAGCTTGTCTCTTAGTTCCGGGGAGCTGTTTTTT. Translation: CASSLSLSSGELFF.

The chain combines TRBV14 with TRBJ1-5; TRBD1 might be the D (6 bases). The CDR3 contains 18 residues. The V end was cut by 4 bases, the J end by 6 bases, with 25 bases between. Germline V gene sequence: CDR1 SGHDN, CDR2 FVKESK. The CDR3 sequence: CASSPKEGTMRLGQPQHF. CDR3 nucleotides: TGTGCCAGCAGCCCTAAAGAGGGGACAATGCGGTTAGGTCAGCCCCAGCATTTT.

The chain joins TRBV5-3 to TRBJ1-3, with a tentative D call TRBD1 (5 bases). TRBV5-3 is reported as an ORF; its role is uncertain. V shed 4 bases and J shed 3 bases, with 26 bases lying between them. This CDR3 comprises 19 residues. The CDR3, as DNA: TGTGCCAGAAGCGTGGCCAGGGAGCTACGGTGGCCTTGTGGAAACACCATATATTTT. It encodes CARSVARELRWPCGNTIYF.

The chain joins TRBV5-4 to TRBJ1-2; no reliable D call. Germline V CDR1 and CDR2: SGHNT, YYREEE (reference sequence). This CDR3 contains 13 residues. V shed 4 bases and J shed 3 bases, with 10 bases lying between them. CDR3 loop: CASSHGPDYGYTF. The CDR3 nucleotides read TGTGCCAGCAGCCATGGACCGGACTATGGCTACACCTTC. Together with reference TRBV5-4 and TRBJ1-2, the CDR3 gives the full variable domain: ETGVTQSPTHLIKTRGQQVTLRCSSQSGHNTVSWYQQALGQGPQFIFQYYREEENGRGNFPPRFSGLQFPNYSSELNVNALELDDSALYLCASSHGPDYGYTFGSGTRLTVV.

The J gene is TRBJ1-4, the V gene TRBV18; D is ambiguous. Trimming took off 1 base at V and 4 bases at J, with 4 bases between the two ends. The CDR3 runs to 13 residues. Germline CDR1 reads KGHSH; CDR2 reads LQKENI. The CDR3 DNA follows: TGTGCCAGCTCACCACAGGGTAATGAAAAACTGTTTTTT. This encodes CASSPQGNEKLFF.